The 6 T cell receptor beta chains below come from one sample, sequenced in a study of T cells in Graves' hyperthyroidism and ophthalmopathy (dated by TCRdb to about 2019). The library was built by means of multiplex PCR. Reads for this sample came from an Illumina HiSeq 2000. Amplification of TCR beta CDR3 regions was carried out from RNA transcripts. A first-round RT-PCR of the TCR CDR3 used the HTBI primer set with the Qiagen OneStep RT-PCR kit. TCRdb itself trimmed the public reads at Q25 with fastp, ran MiXCR and retained productive beta chains. Every distinct CDR3 protein forms one entry, paired with its most common genes and DNA. A total of 500,000 to 700,000 distinct CDR3 sequences appear in this sample, 16% of them only once. The ten largest account for 15% to 20% of the sample. The sequenced sample was blood. These receptors were obtained from a woman younger than 35 with Graves' hyperthyroidism.

This clonotype came up many times. The chain uses TRBV11-2 and TRBJ1-4; perhaps TRBD1 as D (6 bases). Trimming shortened V by 6 bases and J by 5 bases, and 16 bases separated the two germline ends. CDR3 length equals 15 residues. The germline gives CDR1 SGHAT, CDR2 FQNNGV. CDR3 region: CASSMRGGGNEKLFF. In DNA, the CDR3 is TGTGCCAGCAGTATGCGAGGGGGGGGAAATGAAAAACTGTTTTTT.

This clonotype was seen at least ten times. The chain recombines TRBV13 with TRBJ2-3, with 8 bases matching TRBD2. Germline values: CDR1 PRHDT, CDR2 FYEKMQ (reference sequence). This CDR3 has 16 amino acids. Trimming at V came to 4 bases and at J to 5 bases, leaving 11 bases not matched to a gene. CDR3 sequence (DNA): TGTGCCAGCAGCTCTCTTGGACTAGCTGAACTAGATACGCAGTATTTT. This gives the protein CASSSLGLAELDTQYF.

This clonotype was seen many times. This chain's CDR3 is CASSSPGQIYEQYF. CDR3 nucleotides: TGTGCCAGCAGCTCCCCGGGACAAATTTACGAGCAGTACTTC. The chain combines TRBV13 with TRBJ2-7; D might be TRBD1 (6 bases). This CDR3 is built from 14 residues. Trimming cost V 4 bases and J 4 bases, with 14 bases left between them. Looked up from germline, CDR1 is PRHDT and CDR2 is FYEKMQ (reference sequence).

This clonotype has at least ten counts. The chain carries TRBV2 and TRBJ1-1; weak D call: TRBD1 (6 bases). The CDR3 sequence is 14 residues long. V was clipped by 3 bases and J by 1 base, with 9 bases between them. The germline V gene encodes CDR1 SNHLY and CDR2 FYNNEI. CDR3 DNA: TGTGCCAGCAGTGATAGAGGGGGGAACACTGAAGCTTTCTTT. Translation: CASSDRGGNTEAFF.

CDR3 sequence (DNA): TGCAGTGCTAGTGGGGTACAGAACACCGGGGAGCTGTTTTTT. Translation: CSASGVQNTGELFF. The V and J genes are TRBV20-1 and TRBJ2-2; D is unclear. Trimming cost V 3 bases and J 1 base, with 9 bases left between them. The CDR3 covers 14 residues. Germline V gene sequence: CDR1 DFQATT, CDR2 SNEGSKA (reference sequence).

The chain links TRBV18 to TRBJ2-1; the D gene is possibly TRBD1 (6 bases). CDR1 and CDR2 (germline): KGHSH, LQKENI. The V and J ends lost 0 bases and 0 bases respectively, with 9 bases between them. The CDR3 consists of 16 residues. CDR3 residues: CASSPPRGSSYNEQFF. In DNA, the CDR3 is TGTGCCAGCTCACCACCGAGGGGGAGCTCCTACAATGAGCAGTTCTTC.